The rows below give T cell receptor beta chains drawn from one sample of a study of blood T cell repertoires in COVID-19. Sequenced by immunoSEQ multiplex PCR; TCRdb stores in-frame clones only, minus some. The repertoire includes approximately 150,000 clones, 81% of them detected once, and 11% sits in the top ten. Sequencing was done on a sample of peripheral blood. The receptors come from a human donor in a cohort sampled during active COVID-19. Both conserved end residues are part of each CDR3. A D gene is named only where the DNA matches it firmly. A row's size may be missing; if present it is once, few, many or a size class.

size: NA; J: TRBJ2-5; V: TRBV10-2; D: TRBD2; DNA: TGCGCCGTATATGTAGCGGGGAGACAAGAGACCCAGTACTTC; CDR3: CAVYVAGRQETQYF
size: many; J: TRBJ1-5; V: TRBV18; D: NA; DNA: TGTGCCAGCTCCGGGCCAGGGGGCAATCAGCCCCAGCATTTT; CDR3: CASSGPGGNQPQHF
size: NA; J: TRBJ1-2; V: TRBV6-1; D: TRBD1; DNA: TGTGCCAGCAGTGAAGATCGAACAGGGGTCCTCAAAGACTATGGCTACACCTTC; CDR3: CASSEDRTGVLKDYGYTF
size: NA; J: TRBJ1-3; V: TRBV7-9; D: NA; DNA: TGTGCCAGCAGCCCACCGTTAAGGACGGGGGCTGGAAACACCATATATTTT; CDR3: CASSPPLRTGAGNTIYF
size: once; J: TRBJ2-2; V: TRBV2; D: NA; DNA: TGTGCCAGCAAGTGGGTTTTGAGGGGGGAGCTGTTTTTT; CDR3: CASKWVLRGELFF
size: NA; J: TRBJ2-6; V: TRBV28; D: TRBD1; DNA: TGTGCCGTCCGGGACAGGGCTTCTGGGGCCAACGTCCTGACTTTC; CDR3: CAVRDRASGANVLTF
size: NA; J: TRBJ2-7; V: TRBV7-2; D: TRBD1; DNA: TGTGCCAGCAGCTTAGAAGGGACAGGTTCGTGGGAGCAGTACTTC; CDR3: CASSLEGTGSWEQYF
size: once; J: TRBJ2-2; V: TRBV5-1; D: TRBD1; DNA: TGCGCCAGCAGCTTACCCAGGACAGGGGGCATCGCCGGGGAGCTGTTTTTT; CDR3: CASSLPRTGGIAGELFF
size: NA; J: TRBJ1-6; V: TRBV5-1; D: TRBD1; DNA: TGCGCCAGCAGCTTGGAGGGACAGTCAAATTCACCCCTCCACTTT; CDR3: CASSLEGQSNSPLHF
size: NA; J: TRBJ2-2; V: TRBV10-3; D: NA; DNA: TGTGCCATCAGTGAGTCGAGCCGCGGGGAGCTGTTTTTT; CDR3: CAISESSRGELFF
size: few; J: TRBJ1-2; V: TRBV9; D: TRBD1; DNA: TGTGCCAGCAGCCCCGATGAAGGACAGGCCTATGGCTACACCTTC; CDR3: CASSPDEGQAYGYTF
size: NA; J: TRBJ1-3; V: TRBV30; D: NA; DNA: TGTGCCTGGAGAGTCTCGAGTTCTCTCGGAAACACCATATATTTT; CDR3: CAWRVSSSLGNTIYF
size: NA; J: TRBJ2-2; V: TRBV7-2; D: NA; DNA: TGTGCCAGCAGCTTATTCCCAGTGCAGGGGAACACCGGGGAGCTGTTTTTT; CDR3: CASSLFPVQGNTGELFF
size: NA; J: TRBJ2-7; V: TRBV6-1; D: TRBD2; DNA: TGTGCCAGCAGTGAGCCCACTCTAGCGGGGGGGCTCTCCTACGAGCAGTACTTC; CDR3: CASSEPTLAGGLSYEQYF
size: NA; J: TRBJ1-6; V: TRBV19; D: TRBD1; DNA: TGTGCCAGTAGTATAGATCGGGACAGGGGCACGTCACCCCTCCACTTT; CDR3: CASSIDRDRGTSPLHF
size: NA; J: TRBJ1-1; V: TRBV19; D: NA; DNA: TGTGCCAGTAGTGGGAGGGGAGAAGCTTTCTTT; CDR3: CASSGRGEAFF
size: NA; J: TRBJ2-1; V: TRBV15; D: NA; DNA: TGTGCCACCAGCAGGCGGGCTCCTGTCCATGAGCAGTTCTTC; CDR3: CATSRRAPVHEQFF
size: few; J: TRBJ2-1; V: TRBV12-3/TRBV12-4; D: TRBD1; DNA: TGTGCCAGCACCGGACAGGTCGAAGGTCGGCAGTTCTTC; CDR3: CASTGQVEGRQFF
size: NA; J: TRBJ1-2; V: TRBV5-6; D: TRBD1; DNA: TGTGCCAGCAGCTTGGTGGGGCGTACAGGGGGCTATGGCTACACCTTC; CDR3: CASSLVGRTGGYGYTF
size: NA; J: TRBJ2-1; V: TRBV2; D: NA; DNA: TGTGCCAGCACCTTCGAGGTAGAAGGTTACAATGAGCAGTTCTTC; CDR3: CASTFEVEGYNEQFF
size: NA; J: TRBJ2-1; V: TRBV25-1; D: TRBD1; DNA: TGTGCCAGCAGTTCCTCGGGAGGACAGGGGGCTTACAATGAGCAGTTCTTC; CDR3: CASSSSGGQGAYNEQFF
size: NA; J: TRBJ1-4; V: TRBV9; D: TRBD1; DNA: TGTGCCAGCAGCATGGACAGGGGTGAAAAACTGTTTTTT; CDR3: CASSMDRGEKLFF
size: few; J: TRBJ1-2; V: TRBV7-2; D: TRBD1; DNA: TGTGCCAGCACCAAATCGGGACAGGGCGGCTACACCTTC; CDR3: CASTKSGQGGYTF
size: NA; J: TRBJ2-1; V: TRBV7-8; D: NA; DNA: TGTGCCAGCAGCTTACGACCGGACAGAGGCCCTTTGGATGAGCAGTTCTTC; CDR3: CASSLRPDRGPLDEQFF
size: NA; J: TRBJ1-1; V: TRBV7-8; D: TRBD1; DNA: TGTGCCAGCAGCTTAGTTGGCAGGGGGCGCGCTACTGAAGCTTTCTTT; CDR3: CASSLVGRGRATEAFF
size: NA; J: TRBJ2-5; V: TRBV6-2/TRBV6-3; D: NA; DNA: TGTGCCAGCAGTTACTCTGACAGGCAAGAGACCCAGTACTTC; CDR3: CASSYSDRQETQYF
size: NA; J: TRBJ2-7; V: TRBV7-2; D: TRBD1; DNA: TGTGCCAGCAGCAGCCGACAGGGGGACTACGAGCAGTACTTC; CDR3: CASSSRQGDYEQYF
size: NA; J: TRBJ2-7; V: TRBV6-4; D: NA; DNA: TGTCCCCCGGGCCGGGGAAGGGAGCAGTACTTC; CDR3: CPPGRGREQYF
size: NA; J: TRBJ2-1; V: TRBV9; D: TRBD2; DNA: TGTGCCAGCAGCGTAGCGGGGGGGCCCTCGGGCGAGCAGTTCTTC; CDR3: CASSVAGGPSGEQFF
size: NA; J: TRBJ2-6; V: TRBV6-4; D: TRBD2; DNA: TGTGCCAGCAGTGATGATGCGGGGGGCGCAGGGCCCGGGGCCAACGTCCTGACTTTC; CDR3: CASSDDAGGAGPGANVLTF
size: once; J: TRBJ2-2; V: TRBV25-1; D: TRBD2; DNA: TGTGCCAGCAGTGTCCTAGACCTAGCGGGTGGGTTCACCGGGGAGCTGTTTTTT; CDR3: CASSVLDLAGGFTGELFF
size: NA; J: TRBJ2-7; V: TRBV24-1; D: TRBD1; DNA: TGTGCCACCAGTCATGGGACAGAGCGCTACGAGCAGTACTTC; CDR3: CATSHGTERYEQYF
size: NA; J: TRBJ2-4; V: TRBV9; D: TRBD1; DNA: TGTGCCAGCAGCGACGACAGGGGCCCTACTCTTTACTTC; CDR3: CASSDDRGPTLYF
size: NA; J: TRBJ2-1; V: TRBV5-1; D: NA; DNA: TGCGCCAGCAGCTTCCTCCCCCAAGGCGGGATTGGACGGAATGAGCAGTTCTTC; CDR3: CASSFLPQGGIGRNEQFF
size: NA; J: TRBJ1-2; V: TRBV5-6; D: NA; DNA: TGTGCCAGCAGCTTGGCCGCCCGGGGGATCTATGGCTACACCTTC; CDR3: CASSLAARGIYGYTF
size: once; J: TRBJ1-2; V: TRBV3-1/TRBV3-2; D: NA; DNA: TGTGCCAGCAGCTCCAGGCCCGGGGATGGCTACACCTTC; CDR3: CASSSRPGDGYTF
size: NA; J: TRBJ1-1; V: TRBV7-9; D: NA; DNA: TGTGCCAGCAGCTATTACAGCTACACTGAAGCTTTCTTT; CDR3: CASSYYSYTEAFF
size: NA; J: TRBJ2-7; V: TRBV6-2/TRBV6-3; D: NA; DNA: TGTGCCAGCAGCCCCAACTACGAGCAGTACTTC; CDR3: CASSPNYEQYF
size: NA; J: TRBJ1-1; V: TRBV7-2; D: NA; DNA: TGTGCCAGCAGCTTAGACAGTTACACTGAAGCTTTCTTT; CDR3: CASSLDSYTEAFF
size: NA; J: TRBJ1-1; V: TRBV5-6; D: NA; DNA: TGTGCCAGCAGCTTGGGGGCGCTGAACACTGAAGCTTTCTTT; CDR3: CASSLGALNTEAFF
size: NA; J: TRBJ1-3; V: TRBV9; D: TRBD1; DNA: TGTGCCAGCTCGACAGGGACTGGAAACACCATATATTTT; CDR3: CASSTGTGNTIYF
size: NA; J: TRBJ1-1; V: TRBV5-1; D: TRBD1; DNA: TGCGCCAGCAGCTCGGCAGGGACAGCGAACACTGAAGCTTTCTTT; CDR3: CASSSAGTANTEAFF
size: few; J: TRBJ1-2; V: TRBV30; D: TRBD1; DNA: TGTGCCTGCATGAGAGGCACCCCGACAGGGTATGGCTACACCTTC; CDR3: CACMRGTPTGYGYTF